These 10 T cell receptor beta chains originate from one sample sequenced in a study of technical replicates of blood from a handful of donors. The data were produced by immunoSEQ multiplex PCR, yet TCRdb's version contains in-frame clones alone and is incomplete. The sample has about 14,000 clones; around 80% are singletons. The material sequenced was PBMCs. The receptor source for this set is a human donor in good health.

This clone turned up a few times. The gene calls are TRBV6-5 and TRBJ1-1; D unclear. This CDR3 comprises 12 residues. CDR1 and CDR2 from the germline V gene are MNHEY and SVGAGI. Between the trimmed V and J ends, which lost 6 bases and 5 bases, there was a span of 10 bases. The chain's CDR3 is CASRHYVTEAFF. CDR3 bases: TGTGCCAGCAGGCACTATGTAACTGAAGCTTTCTTT.

The rearrangement links TRBV27 to TRBJ2-1, with 7 bases fitting TRBD2. This CDR3 has 16 amino acids. The germline gives CDR1 MNHEY, CDR2 SMNVEV (reference sequence). Germline trimming cut 4 bases from V and 0 bases from J; bases unmatched to any gene: 6. The CDR3 DNA is TGTGCCAGCAGTTATAGCGGGTCTAGCTCCTACAATGAGCAGTTCTTC. Its protein is CASSYSGSSSYNEQFF.

The V gene is TRBV9, the J gene TRBJ2-3, with 12 bases that match TRBD2. The CDR3 totals 17 residues. The germline V gene encodes CDR1 SGDLS and CDR2 YYNGEE. V gave up 3 bases and J gave up 0 bases; unmatched junction bases: 5. CDR3: CASSALLAGGSTDTQYF. The CDR3 nucleotides read TGTGCCAGCAGCGCGTTACTAGCGGGGGGTAGCACAGATACGCAGTATTTT.

The chain recombines TRBV7-8 with TRBJ2-1; D gene unclear. V was shortened by 3 bases and J by 5 bases, with 8 bases between the two germline ends. The CDR3 extends over 13 amino acids. Germline V gene lookup returns CDR1 SGHVS and CDR2 FQNEAQ. CDR3 residues: CASSFWSHNEQFF. The CDR3 coding sequence is TGTGCCAGCAGCTTCTGGAGTCACAATGAGCAGTTCTTC.

J is TRBJ2-1 and V is TRBV2; D call uncertain. Trimming removed 1 base at V and 6 bases at J, with 7 bases between. This CDR3 is 13 amino acids long. Per the germline V gene, CDR1 is SNHLY and CDR2 is FYNNEI. CDR3 loop: CASSEGLTNEQFF. In nucleotides, the CDR3 is TGTGCCAGCAGTGAAGGGCTCACCAATGAGCAGTTCTTC.

A single count supports this clone. This sequence joins TRBV9 and TRBJ2-7; 9 bases line up with TRBD1. The ends lost 3 bases at V and 3 bases at J; junction bases unmatched: 4. The length of the CDR3 is 14 residues. The V gene's germline CDR1 is SGDLS and CDR2 YYNGEE. CDR3 sequence reads: CASSAGGQGYEQYF. The CDR3, as DNA: TGTGCCAGCAGCGCGGGGGGACAGGGCTACGAGCAGTACTTC.

This chain connects TRBV19 to TRBJ2-1, with 7 bases lining up with TRBD2. The CDR3 contains 15 residues. The junction had 8 bases not matched to a gene; V was cut back by 6 bases and J by 3 bases. From germline, CDR1 is LNHDA and CDR2 SQIVND (reference sequence). The CDR3 loop reads CASSISGANYNEQFF. The CDR3 DNA reads TGTGCCAGTAGCATAAGCGGGGCCAACTACAATGAGCAGTTCTTC.

This clone appeared a single time. This chain connects TRBV18 to TRBJ2-7; TRBD2 aligns across 8 bases. The length of the CDR3 is 12 residues. After removal of 3 bases from V and 5 bases from J, the junction contained 0 bases not matched to a gene. Germline CDR1 is KGHSH and CDR2 is LQKENI. CDR3 sequence (DNA): TGTGCCAGCTCACCGACTAGCGACGAGCAGTACTTC. It encodes CASSPTSDEQYF.

The CDR3 DNA follows: TGCGCCAGCAGCTCCCAGGAACGGAGGTCCATTCAGTACTTC. Translation gives CASSSQERRSIQYF. The J gene is TRBJ2-4, the V gene TRBV5-1; a weak D match, TRBD2 (5 bases). Germline CDR1 SGHRS, CDR2 YFSETQ. V was trimmed by 3 bases and J by 9 bases, leaving 16 bases between them. This CDR3 spans 14 amino acids.

The V gene is TRBV7-9, the J gene TRBJ2-7; the match to TRBD2 covers 16 bases. This CDR3 is 16 amino acids long. Germline values: CDR1 SEHNR, CDR2 FQNEAQ (reference sequence). The J segment lost 5 bases and the V segment lost 5 bases, leaving 6 bases of the junction unmatched. The CDR3 DNA reads TGTGCCAGCAGCCGGGGACTAGCGGGAGGGCCGGACGAGCAGTACTTC. Amino acids: CASSRGLAGGPDEQYF.